The 27 T cell receptor beta chains below were found in one sample sequenced in a study of regulatory T cells in long-lasting Graves disease. The TCR beta library used iRepertoire HTBI primers with Arm-PCR amplification of CDR3. TCRdb re-derived calls from the multiplex PCR reads in MiXCR, one entry per CDR3 protein. The sample contains about 470,000 distinct CDR3 sequences, around a fifth of which appear only once. Time point specified: persistent/refractory GD, antithyroid drugs over 5 years with positive TRAb. The authors made the TCR library using RNA they extracted from PBMCs. The sample consisted of peripheral blood mononuclear cells (PBMCs), taken when the disease was refractory, from a patient treated with antithyroid drugs. The receptor set was obtained from a female donor with Graves disease.

With respect to this clonotype: A single base separates this from a much larger clone, so it may be a read error. The J gene is TRBJ2-7, the V gene TRBV7-9, with D tentatively TRBD1 (6 bases). V lost 8 bases and J lost 0, with 8 bases in between. Germline V gene sequence: CDR1 SEHNR, CDR2 FQNEAQ (reference sequence). The CDR3 loop spans 12 amino acids. The CDR3 DNA follows: TGTGCCAGCGCAGGGGTCTCCTACGAGCAGTACTTC. Its protein is CASAGVSYEQYF.

This clonotype was detected ten times or more. This chain connects TRBV7-9 to TRBJ2-5, with 10 bases lining up with TRBD2. Germline V gene data show CDR1 as SEHNR and CDR2 as FQNEAQ (reference sequence). The CDR3 runs to 16 residues. Trimming cost V 2 bases and J 2 bases; bases outside gene matches: 5. Written as DNA, the CDR3 is TGTGCCAGCAGCTTAAGCCTAGCGGGGGCGCAAGAGACCCAGTACTTC. Residues: CASSLSLAGAQETQYF.

This clonotype was seen ten or more times. The chain recombines TRBV11-3 with TRBJ2-7; D could derive from TRBD1 or TRBD2 (6 bases each). Germline CDR1 reads SGHNT; CDR2 reads YENEEA. Between the trimmed V and J ends, which lost 5 bases and 5 bases, there was a span of 28 bases. The CDR3 has 18 amino acids. CDR3 sequence (DNA): TGTGCCAGCAGCAAACAGTTCGTCCTCCGGGGGCCTAATCACGAGCAGTACTTC. This gives the protein CASSKQFVLRGPNHEQYF.

In this sample, this clonotype turned up a few times. An end of the junction differs from the germline gene, which may be a read error. The chain recombines TRBV6-1 with TRBJ2-1; D is possibly TRBD1 or TRBD2 (6 bases each). Germline-derived CDR1 and CDR2 are MNHNS and SASEGT. The CDR3 has 14 residues. The CDR3 DNA is TGTGCCAGCATTGAAGGGGGACTGAACAATGAGCAGTTCTTC. This sequence encodes CASIEGGLNNEQFF.

The chain recombines TRBV7-9 with TRBJ1-1; D is perhaps TRBD1 (5 bases). V was pared by 3 bases and J by 10 bases, with 18 bases between. The CDR3 totals 14 residues. Germline CDR1 and CDR2: SEHNR and FQNEAQ (reference sequence). This chain's CDR3 is CASSLGGNPGGAFF. The CDR3 coding sequence is TGTGCCAGCAGCTTGGGGGGAAATCCGGGTGGAGCTTTCTTT.

This clonotype was seen a few times. The chain recombines TRBV30 with TRBJ1-1, with D maybe TRBD1 (5 bases). Germline V lookup: CDR1 GTSNPN, CDR2 SVGIG (reference sequence). The germline V and J ends were trimmed by 0 bases and 3 bases, with 20 bases remaining between them. The CDR3 loop spans 17 amino acids. CDR3 sequence (DNA): TGTGCCTGGAGTGTACCGGAGGGGCCCCTATGGGACACTGAAGCTTTCTTT. Translation gives CAWSVPEGPLWDTEAFF.

This clonotype was picked up many times. V gene TRBV12-3 or TRBV12-4 combines with J gene TRBJ2-2; D uncertain. Trimming shortened V by 5 bases and J by 1 base, and 14 bases separated the two germline ends. The length of the CDR3 is 16 residues. CDR3 in DNA: TGTGCCAGCAGTCCCCTGTTTGGCGTGAACACCGGGGAGCTGTTTTTT. Encoded protein: CASSPLFGVNTGELFF.

This clonotype was counted between two and nine times. One end of the junction fails to match germline, which may point to a read error. The chain joins TRBV28 to TRBJ1-5, with D possibly being TRBD1 (6 bases). The CDR3 contains 14 residues. Per germline, CDR1 MDHEN and CDR2 SYDVKM. The CDR3 coding sequence is TGTGCCGGCAGCTTTGGGGGCGTCTTTCAGCCCCAGCATTTT. Translated: CAGSFGGVFQPQHF. Drawing the rest from reference TRBV28 and TRBJ1-5, the complete variable domain is DVKVTQSSRYLVKRTGEKVFLECVQDMDHENMFWYRQDPGLGLRLIYFSYDVKMKEKGDIPEGYSVSREKKERFSLILESASTNQTSMYLCAGSFGGVFQPQHFGDGTRLSIL.

The chain links TRBV27 to TRBJ2-7; 8 bases agree with TRBD1. Germline lookup yields CDR1 MNHEY and CDR2 SMNVEV (reference sequence). V lost 3 bases, J lost 4 bases, and 8 bases stayed unmatched. The CDR3 sequence is 15 residues long. The CDR3 DNA reads as TGTGCCAGCAGTTTCGCGACAGGGGCTAAATACGAGCAGTACTTC. Amino acids: CASSFATGAKYEQYF.

This clonotype was counted ten times or more. This chain connects TRBV6-1 to TRBJ1-1; D unresolved. This CDR3 has 12 amino acids. Trimming removed 7 bases from V and 3 bases from J, with 9 bases in between. The germline gives CDR1 MNHNS, CDR2 SASEGT. As DNA, the CDR3 is TGTGCCAGCACGGGCACTCACACTGAAGCTTTCTTT. Amino acids: CASTGTHTEAFF.

This clonotype was recorded at least ten times. The chain links TRBV12-3 or TRBV12-4 to TRBJ1-1; D unresolved. Trimming cost V 5 bases and J 1 base, with 17 bases left between them. The CDR3 length is 16 residues. The CDR3 nucleotides read TGTGCCAGCAGTGATTCCCCCCCCATTGGGAACACTGAAGCTTTCTTT. This gives the protein CASSDSPPIGNTEAFF.

The V gene is TRBV7-9, the J gene TRBJ2-5; weak D call: TRBD2 (6 bases). The CDR3 spans 17 residues. The germline V and J ends were trimmed by 1 base and 5 bases, with 20 bases remaining between them. The V gene's germline CDR1 is SEHNR and CDR2 FQNEAQ (reference sequence). The CDR3 here is CASSLVPPEGRKETQYF. The CDR3 region has the DNA TGTGCCAGCAGCTTAGTGCCCCCGGAGGGCAGGAAGGAGACCCAGTACTTC.

This clonotype was seen at least ten times. This chain uses TRBV15 with TRBJ1-2, with a tentative D call TRBD1 (5 bases). The length of the CDR3 is 16 residues. Germline CDR1 LNHNV, CDR2 YYDKDF (reference sequence). Trimming left V 4 bases short and J 6 bases short, with 21 bases between. The CDR3 DNA follows: TGTGCCACCAGCAATGGAAGGGACGGCGGGGGTAATGGCTACACCTTC. This translates into CATSNGRDGGGNGYTF.

This sequence joins TRBV7-6 and TRBJ2-7; TRBD2 matches at 10 bases. The CDR3 is 16 amino acids. Germline V gives CDR1 SGHVS, CDR2 FNYEAQ. V lost 1 base, J lost 5 bases, and 8 bases stayed unmatched. CDR3 sequence (DNA): TGTGCCAGCAGCTTAGATTGGGGGGGACTAGCGAACGAGCAGTACTTC. This encodes CASSLDWGGLANEQYF.

The chain combines TRBV30 with TRBJ2-1; D may be TRBD2 (5 bases). Germline V lookup: CDR1 GTSNPN, CDR2 SVGIG (reference sequence). CDR3 length: 13 residues. Trimming took off 8 bases at V and 3 bases at J, with 14 bases between the two ends. CDR3 in DNA: TGTGCCCAGGAGGCCCAGCGCTACAATGAGCAGTTCTTC. Translated: CAQEAQRYNEQFF.

This clonotype has at least ten counts. The chain combines TRBV6-1 with TRBJ1-2; D is possibly TRBD1 (5 bases). From germline, CDR1 is MNHNS and CDR2 SASEGT. CDR3 length: 15 residues. Deletions cut 5 bases from V and 1 base from J, with 14 bases between. The DNA of the CDR3 is TGTGCCAGCAGTCCAACTGGGGGGGGTAACTATGGCTACACCTTC. The encoded protein is CASSPTGGGNYGYTF.

This clonotype was observed at least ten times. V and J are TRBV12-3 or TRBV12-4 and TRBJ2-2; D unresolved. This CDR3 has 14 residues. Trimming cost V 3 bases and J 4 bases, with 9 bases left between them. This CDR3 is CASSFGFITGELFF. The CDR3 DNA sequence: TGTGCCAGCAGTTTTGGCTTCATCACCGGGGAGCTGTTTTTT.

A few counts support this clonotype. V is TRBV30 and J is TRBJ1-2; no firm D call. Trimming shortened V by 4 bases and J by 2 bases, and 14 bases separated the two germline ends. This CDR3 is 14 amino acids long. In germline, CDR1 is GTSNPN, CDR2 SVGIG (reference sequence). CDR3 nucleotides: TGTGCCTGGATGGCGTCGAATTTCAACTATGGCTACACCTTC. Encoded protein: CAWMASNFNYGYTF.

This clonotype has only a few counts. The chain employs TRBV7-8 and TRBJ1-1, with TRBD1 as a possible D gene (5 bases). CDR1 and CDR2 from the germline V gene are SGHVS and FQNEAQ. V was shortened by 5 bases and J by 2 bases, with 12 bases between the two germline ends. The CDR3 is made up of 14 amino acids. CDR3 in DNA: TGTGCCAGCAGCCGAGGGGAGCGAAACACTGAAGCTTTCTTT. Its translation: CASSRGERNTEAFF. Filled out from reference TRBV7-8 and TRBJ1-1, the complete variable domain reads GAGVSQSPRYKVAKRGQDVALRCDPISGHVSLFWYQQALGQGPEFLTYFQNEAQLDKSGLPSDRFFAERPEGSVSTLKIQRTQQEDSAVYLCASSRGERNTEAFFGQGTRLTVV.

Worth noting for this clonotype: Given a much more abundant clone one base away, this may be a read error. J is TRBJ2-7 and V is TRBV4-2, with D unresolved. Germline values: CDR1 LGHNA, CDR2 YNFKEQ. Trimming stripped 1 base from V and 5 bases from J, with 6 bases between. The CDR3 contains 12 residues. CDR3 region: CASSQVPHEQYF. The CDR3 region has the DNA TGTGCCAGCAGCCAAGTTCCCCACGAGCAGTACTTC.

The table lists this clonotype with many counts. This chain joins TRBV27 and TRBJ1-1, with D tentatively TRBD1 (5 bases). Germline CDR1 is MNHEY and CDR2 is SMNVEV (reference sequence). The CDR3 consists of 17 residues. Trimming pared 2 bases from V and 0 bases from J, leaving 16 bases between. The CDR3 region is CASSLKGRETVNTEAFF. CDR3 DNA sequence: TGTGCCAGCAGTTTAAAGGGGAGGGAAACCGTGAACACTGAAGCTTTCTTT.

This clonotype was counted at least ten times. CDR3 DNA: TGTGCCAGCAGCTCCGTGCGGGAGGGGATCAGAGAGACCCAGTACTTC. Translating it yields CASSSVREGIRETQYF. The J gene is TRBJ2-5, the V gene TRBV7-9; 9 positions agree with TRBD2. CDR1 and CDR2 (germline): SEHNR, FQNEAQ (reference sequence). J gave up 4 bases and V 4 bases, and 10 bases lay outside the gene matches. CDR3 length: 16 residues.

V and J are TRBV2 and TRBJ2-7, with D unresolved. The V gene's germline CDR1 is SNHLY and CDR2 FYNNEI. Trimming left V 10 bases short and J 0 bases short, with 13 bases between. The CDR3 has 13 amino acids. The CDR3 coding sequence is TGTGCCATCAAAGGAGAGAGCTCCTACGAGCAGTACTTC. The encoded protein is CAIKGESSYEQYF.

Notes on this clonotype: A read error may explain this, as a much larger clone is one base away. This likely comes from a read error, as the CDR3 has no conserved phenylalanine or tryptophan at its end. This chain connects TRBV6-6 to TRBJ2-7, with 7 bases identical to TRBD1. Germline trimming cut 0 bases from V and 1 base from J; bases unmatched to any gene: 9. CDR1 MNHNY and CDR2 SVGAGI come from the germline V gene (reference sequence). CDR3 size: 17 residues. CDR3 in amino acids: CASSYSGRTGLSYEQYS. The CDR3 DNA reads TGTGCCAGCAGTTACTCGGGGCGGACAGGCCTATCCTACGAGCAGTACTCC.

This clonotype was observed at least ten times. V usage is TRBV12-3 or TRBV12-4 and J usage is TRBJ1-5; 8 nucleotides line up with TRBD1. V lost 1 base to trimming and J lost 8 bases; unmatched junction nucleotides: 7. This CDR3 has 15 residues. CDR3 sequence reads: CASSLGQGAVKPQHF. In nucleotides, the CDR3 is TGTGCCAGCAGTTTAGGGCAGGGGGCGGTTAAGCCCCAGCATTTT.

This clonotype occurred many times. The chain is built from TRBV24-1 and TRBJ2-5, with 7 bases identical to TRBD1. Germline assignment: CDR1 KGHDR and CDR2 SFDVKD. Trimming took 10 bases from V and 4 from J; bases not matched to a gene: 11. CDR3 size: 14 residues. The CDR3 DNA reads TGTGCCACTAATTCCGGGACAGCTGCAGAGACCCAGTACTTC. It specifies CATNSGTAAETQYF.

This clonotype was counted ten times or more. The gene calls are TRBV12-3 or TRBV12-4 and TRBJ1-1; D not resolved. This CDR3 contains 12 residues. With 0 bases removed from V and 6 bases from J, the gap between germline ends came to 5 bases. The CDR3 here is CASSLARAEAFF. For the CDR3, the DNA is TGTGCCAGCAGTTTAGCTAGAGCTGAAGCTTTCTTT.